The clone carrying this TCR beta chain has more than one count but fewer than ten. No antigen is known for it. The sample comes from a study of response to subunit inactivated influenza vaccine. Study outcomes and limitations: Each seasonal influenza vaccination, the authors suggested, recruits few new T cells.

Germline V gene sequence: CDR1 LGHNA, CDR2 YSLEER. There are 14 residues in the CDR3. The ends were cut back, 0 bases at V and 9 bases at J, with 15 bases in the middle. MiXCR, run by TCRdb on the RT-PCR reads, gives a single entry per CDR3 protein. The sample carries hundreds of thousands of distinct CDR3 sequences, approximately 15% recorded once. The sequencing used PBMCs from blood, collected roughly 15 days before vaccination. This clonotype originated in a man aged 45 to 65 who received an inactivated influenza vaccine. The V gene is TRBV4-3, the J gene TRBJ2-7, with a tentative D call TRBD2 (5 bases). Here the CDR3 reads CASSQDSMSGWQYF. CDR3 DNA: TGCGCCAGCAGCCAAGATTCCATGAGCGGATGGCAGTACTTC.